This is a list of T cell receptor beta chains from one sample in a study of blood T cell repertoires in COVID-19. Clones were read by immunoSEQ multiplex PCR, and TCRdb kept only the in-frame ones, dropping some. The data show over 85,000 clones, around four fifths seen once. Sequencing was done on a sample of peripheral blood. These receptor sequences come from a human donor in a cohort sampled during active COVID-19. The CDR3 runs from the conserved cysteine through the conserved F or W. The D gene is left open where the match is weak. Size values are once, few and many counts, or a class for expanded clones, and some rows have none.

TRBV7-8	NA	TRBJ1-5	NA	TGTGCCAGCAGCTTTAGCGGCGGGTTTGGCCAGCCCCAGCATTTT	CASSFSGGFGQPQHF
TRBV5-1	NA	TRBJ1-1	NA	TGCGCCAGCAGCTGGGAGGGGAACACTGAAGCTTTCTTT	CASSWEGNTEAFF
TRBV7-8	NA	TRBJ2-3	NA	TGTGCCAGCAGCCTGGTCTACCAGGGGGGTGATACGCAGTATTTT	CASSLVYQGGDTQYF
TRBV28	NA	TRBJ1-1	NA	TGTGCCAGCAGCGGCGGGGGGTGGGACATTACTGAAGCTTTCTTT	CASSGGGWDITEAFF
TRBV4-2	NA	TRBJ1-1	NA	TGTGCCAGCAGCCAAGGAGTCTCAGCTTTCTTT	CASSQGVSAFF
TRBV2	NA	TRBJ1-6	NA	TGTGCCAGCAACAGGGAGGGGTATAATTCACCCCTCCACTTT	CASNREGYNSPLHF
TRBV4-3	NA	TRBJ2-3	NA	TGCGCCAGCAGCCAAGATGGGGCAGGCACAGATACGCAGTATTTT	CASSQDGAGTDTQYF
TRBV7-2	TRBD1	TRBJ1-2	once	TGTGCCAGCTCGCAGGGGGCGACCTATGGCTACACCTTC	CASSQGATYGYTF
TRBV7-8	TRBD1	TRBJ1-4	NA	TGTGCCAGCAGCCGAGACAGGGGTAATGAAAAACTGTTTTTT	CASSRDRGNEKLFF
TRBV5-4	NA	TRBJ1-2	NA	TGTGCCAGCAGCTTGGACCTTACTAGTTCCGGCTACACCTTC	CASSLDLTSSGYTF
TRBV7-3	TRBD2	TRBJ2-3	NA	TGTGCCAGCAGCCTAATGGGGACTAGCGGAGATACGCAGTATTTT	CASSLMGTSGDTQYF
TRBV14	NA	TRBJ1-5	NA	TGTGCCAGCAGCCAACTTAATCAGCCCCAGCATTTT	CASSQLNQPQHF
TRBV28	TRBD1	TRBJ2-4	NA	TGTGCCACCAAGGGGGCCGGGGCCAAAAACATTCAGTACTTC	CATKGAGAKNIQYF
TRBV6-2/TRBV6-3	TRBD2	TRBJ2-5	NA	TGTGCCAGCAGTCCCTGGACTAGCGGTGAGACCCAGTACTTC	CASSPWTSGETQYF
TRBV2	TRBD1	TRBJ2-7	NA	TGTGCCAGTTACAGGGGGACCCCCTACGAGCAGTACTTC	CASYRGTPYEQYF
TRBV5-4	NA	TRBJ2-5	NA	TGTGCCAGCAGCTTGGCGGGGGTCCAAGAGACCCAGTACTTC	CASSLAGVQETQYF
TRBV24-1	TRBD2	TRBJ2-3	NA	TGTGCCACCAGTGACTCCCCAGGACTAGTAGTTAGCACAGATACGCAGTATTTT	CATSDSPGLVVSTDTQYF
TRBV18	NA	TRBJ1-2	NA	TGTGCCAGCTCACCTTTCACGGTTACCTATGGCTACACCTTC	CASSPFTVTYGYTF
TRBV3-1/TRBV3-2	TRBD1	TRBJ1-6	NA	TGTGCCAGCAGCCACAACAGGGGGCAAAATTCACCCCTCCACTTT	CASSHNRGQNSPLHF
TRBV12-1	NA	TRBJ1-1	NA	TGTGCCAGCAGCCCCCAGACCCAGGGCGGGGTCGGAGTAATCCCTGAAGCTTTCTTT	CASSPQTQGGVGVIPEAFF
TRBV2	NA	TRBJ2-7	few	TGTGCCAGCAGTGAAATTATCCTGACAGGAGACGAGCAGTACTTC	CASSEIILTGDEQYF
TRBV2	TRBD2	TRBJ2-1	NA	TGTGCCAGCAGTGGGACTAGCGGGGGAAGGGATGAGCAGTTCTTC	CASSGTSGGRDEQFF
TRBV18	TRBD1	TRBJ2-3	NA	TGTGCCAGCTCACCAATATTTTTGGGACAGGGGAAAGATACGCAGTATTTT	CASSPIFLGQGKDTQYF
TRBV4-1	NA	TRBJ2-1	NA	TGCGCCAGCAGCCACCCCGATAGAATTAACAATGAGCAGTTCTTC	CASSHPDRINNEQFF
TRBV11-3	NA	TRBJ2-7	NA	TGTGCCAGCAGCCCAGGGGGGTCCCTTTACGAGCAGTACTTC	CASSPGGSLYEQYF
TRBV15	TRBD1	TRBJ1-2	NA	TGTGCCACCAGCGGCCCGGGACAGGGAACGGAAGGCTACACCTTC	CATSGPGQGTEGYTF
TRBV5-1	TRBD2	TRBJ2-3	NA	TGCGCCAGCAGGACTAGCGGGGGACTCACAGATACGCAGTATTTT	CASRTSGGLTDTQYF
TRBV5-1	NA	TRBJ2-2	once	TGCGCCAGCAGCCCACAGGGTACCGGGGAGCTGTTTTTT	CASSPQGTGELFF
TRBV9	TRBD1	TRBJ1-3	NA	TGTGCCAGCAGCGTGACCGGGACAGGGGGCTTCTCTGGAAACACCATATATTTT	CASSVTGTGGFSGNTIYF
TRBV4-2	TRBD2	TRBJ2-5	NA	TGTGCCAGCAGCCAAGGGGAGCGGGGGAAAGAGACCCAGTACTTC	CASSQGERGKETQYF
TRBV3-1/TRBV3-2	TRBD2	TRBJ2-2	NA	TGTGCCAGCACCCGGACTAGCGGGGGAGGGGACACCGGGGAGCTGTTTTTT	CASTRTSGGGDTGELFF
TRBV2	TRBD1	TRBJ2-1	few	TGTGCCAGCAGTGACAGGGGGCGTCGTATCAATGAGCAGTTCTTC	CASSDRGRRINEQFF
TRBV19	NA	TRBJ2-4	NA	TGTGCCAGTAGTATCGCAGGGAACGGGGCCAAAAACATTCAGTACTTC	CASSIAGNGAKNIQYF
TRBV5-1	TRBD1	TRBJ1-4	NA	TGCGCCAGCAGCAGGGACAGGGGGGCAACTAATGAAAAACTGTTTTTT	CASSRDRGATNEKLFF
TRBV18	TRBD2	TRBJ2-1	NA	TGTGCCAGCTCACCACCAAGGGCAGCGGGGGGAAATAATGAGCAGTTCTTC	CASSPPRAAGGNNEQFF
TRBV27	NA	TRBJ1-5	once	TGTGCCAGCAGTTTCCACTGGGGGGGGGCAGGTCAGCCCCAGCATTTT	CASSFHWGGAGQPQHF
TRBV7-2	TRBD2	TRBJ2-1	NA	TGTGCCAGCAGCTTAGCCAGTACTAGCGGGGGGAGTTACAATGAGCAGTTCTTC	CASSLASTSGGSYNEQFF
TRBV15	TRBD2	TRBJ2-5	NA	TGTGCCACCAGCAGCTCTACGACTAGCGGGGTGGAAGAGACCCAGTACTTC	CATSSSTTSGVEETQYF
TRBV4-2	NA	TRBJ2-3	NA	TGTGCCAGCAGCCGAGGCGACTCACCTGATACGCAGTATTTT	CASSRGDSPDTQYF
TRBV19	NA	TRBJ1-3	few	TGTGCCAGTAGTACAGGGGTCCTCTCTGGAAACACCATATATTTT	CASSTGVLSGNTIYF
TRBV5-1	TRBD1	TRBJ1-2	NA	TGCGCCAGCGCGACAGGGGGGAGCTATGGCTACACCTTC	CASATGGSYGYTF
TRBV2	TRBD1	TRBJ2-1	NA	TGTGCCAGCAGAGGGACAGGCCTTGGGAATGAGCAGTTCTTC	CASRGTGLGNEQFF
TRBV19	NA	TRBJ1-2	NA	TGTGCCAGTAGTGAGGGGAGGACTAACTATGGCTACACCTTC	CASSEGRTNYGYTF
TRBV2	NA	TRBJ2-2	NA	TGTGCCAGCAGCGTACAGGCGGCCGGGGAGCTGTTTTTT	CASSVQAAGELFF
TRBV21-1	NA	TRBJ2-1	NA	TGTGCCAGCAGCAAAGCATCTGGACTAGCGGGGGGCGCATCCTACAATGAGCAGTTCTTC	CASSKASGLAGGASYNEQFF
TRBV27	TRBD1	TRBJ2-2	NA	TGTGCCAGCAGAAAACACGTGGGGAGCCGGGACAGGGGCCACACCGGGGAGCTGTTTTTT	CASRKHVGSRDRGHTGELFF
TRBV10-3	NA	TRBJ1-2	NA	TGTGCCATCAGTGAGTTTCCAGGGTGGGGCTACACCTTC	CAISEFPGWGYTF
TRBV11-3	NA	TRBJ2-3	NA	TGTGCCAGCAGCTTATGGCGGGCCACAGATACGCAGTATTTT	CASSLWRATDTQYF
TRBV15	TRBD2	TRBJ2-4	NA	TGTGCCACCAGCAGAGATTCTAGCGGGGACGTAGGGTACTTC	CATSRDSSGDVGYF
TRBV28	TRBD1	TRBJ1-5	NA	TGTGCCAGCAGGCCCGGGACAGGGCCTTACAATCAGCCCCAGCATTTT	CASRPGTGPYNQPQHF